The present T cell receptor (beta chain) was sequenced within a study of blood T cells in healthy people across ages. Study results and caveats: Diversity of TCR beta per million T cells declined in a roughly linear way with age.

A sample-barcoded 5' primer and a J-beta primer mix were used in a second PCR of roughly 6 to 11 cycles. TCRdb reprocessed the 5' RACE reads with MiXCR, giving one entry per CDR3 protein. The data contain 1,500,000 or so distinct CDR3 sequences, 40% to 45% of them singletons. This clonotype was detected a few times. The target antigen is unknown. The trim removed 3 bases at V and 7 bases at J, leaving 3 bases unmatched. This CDR3 has 12 residues. CDR1 is SGHRS and CDR2 is YFSETQ in the germline V gene. No fewer than 7 million PBMCs went into each sample. The receptor was isolated from a woman in her late teens or twenties in good health. This chain joins TRBV5-1 and TRBJ1-1; TRBD1 aligns across 7 bases. Sequencing was performed on blood. The CDR3 coding sequence is TGCGCCAGCAGCTCAGGGACAGTTGAAGCTTTCTTT. Translated, it gives CASSSGTVEAFF.